This T cell receptor (beta chain) was sequenced during a study of neurological immune-mediated disorders. PBMCs numbering 2 million and stored at -80 C yielded the unsorted libraries. Germline lookup yields CDR1 KGHSH and CDR2 LQKENI. This CDR3 contains 14 residues. The V end was cut by 4 bases, the J end by 6 bases, with 14 bases between. Via MiXCR, TCRdb re-called the 5' RACE reads, giving one row per CDR3 protein. The sample yields around 64,000 distinct CDR3 sequences, 2.5% to 4% seen once. In its sample, this clonotype was seen many times. This sequence was found in a woman in her forties or fifties with multiple sclerosis. The sample consisted of PBMCs. The V call is TRBV18, the J call TRBJ2-3; the D is unclear. DNA for the CDR3: TGTGCCAGCTCACTCCGGACCCGGCAGGATACGCAGTATTTT. Its translation: CASSLRTRQDTQYF.